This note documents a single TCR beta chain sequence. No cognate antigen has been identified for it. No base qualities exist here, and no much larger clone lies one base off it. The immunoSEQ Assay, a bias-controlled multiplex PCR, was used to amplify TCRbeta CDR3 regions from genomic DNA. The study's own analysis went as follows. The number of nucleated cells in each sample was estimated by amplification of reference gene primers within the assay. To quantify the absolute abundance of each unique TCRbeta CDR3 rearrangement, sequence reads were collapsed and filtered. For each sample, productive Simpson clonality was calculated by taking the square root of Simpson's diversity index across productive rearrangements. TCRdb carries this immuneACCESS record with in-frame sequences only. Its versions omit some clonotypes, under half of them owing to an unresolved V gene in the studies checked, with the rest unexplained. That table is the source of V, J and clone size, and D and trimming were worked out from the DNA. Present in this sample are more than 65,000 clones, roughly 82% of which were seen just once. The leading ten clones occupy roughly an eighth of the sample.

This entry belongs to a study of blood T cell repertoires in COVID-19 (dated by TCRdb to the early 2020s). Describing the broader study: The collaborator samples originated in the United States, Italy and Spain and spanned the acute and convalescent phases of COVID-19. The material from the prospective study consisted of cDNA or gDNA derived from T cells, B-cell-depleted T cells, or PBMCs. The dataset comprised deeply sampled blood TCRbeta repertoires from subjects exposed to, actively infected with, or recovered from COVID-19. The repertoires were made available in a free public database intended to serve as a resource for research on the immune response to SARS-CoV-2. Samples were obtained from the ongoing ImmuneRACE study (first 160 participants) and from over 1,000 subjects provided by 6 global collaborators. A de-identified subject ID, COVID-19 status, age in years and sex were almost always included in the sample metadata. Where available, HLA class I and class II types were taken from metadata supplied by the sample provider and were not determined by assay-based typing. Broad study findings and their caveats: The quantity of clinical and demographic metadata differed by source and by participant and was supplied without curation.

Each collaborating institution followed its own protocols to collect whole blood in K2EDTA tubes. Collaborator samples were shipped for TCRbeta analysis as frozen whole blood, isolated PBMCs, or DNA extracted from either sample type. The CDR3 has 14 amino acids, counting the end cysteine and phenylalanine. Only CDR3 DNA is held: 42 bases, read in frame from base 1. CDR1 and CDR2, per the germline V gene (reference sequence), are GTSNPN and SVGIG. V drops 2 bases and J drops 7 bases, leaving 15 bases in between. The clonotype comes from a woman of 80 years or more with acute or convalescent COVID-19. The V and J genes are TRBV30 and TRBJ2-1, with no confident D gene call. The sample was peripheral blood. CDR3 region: CAWSRGSSRNEQFF. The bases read TGTGCCTGGAGTCGTGGTAGTAGTCGGAATGAGCAGTTCTTC.